This T cell receptor beta chain was recorded in a study of blood T cells in healthy people across ages. The table lists this clonotype with a few counts. Together with a sample-barcoded 5' primer, a J-beta primer mix was included in a second PCR lasting about 7 to 11 cycles. TCRdb ran MiXCR on the 5' RACE reads and lists one entry per CDR3 protein. This repertoire shows 980,000 or so distinct CDR3 sequences, 45% to 50% found once; its top ten account for over 10%. Total RNA was extracted at no less than 5.5 micrograms per sample. J lost 8 bases, V lost 6 bases, and 10 bases had no gene match. The CDR3 is 14 amino acids. Germline V gene sequence: CDR1 DFQATT, CDR2 SNEGSKA (reference sequence).

Sequenced material: blood. The clonotype was recovered from a man aged 25-45 years in good health. The chain employs TRBV20-1 and TRBJ1-2, with TRBD1 matching 12 bases. The CDR3 region is CSASLRDRGQGYTF. In DNA form, the CDR3 reads TGCAGTGCATCCTTGCGGGACAGGGGGCAAGGCTACACCTTC.